The rows below give T cell receptor beta chains drawn from one sample of a study of shared clonotypes between healthy human individuals. Sequenced by immunoSEQ multiplex PCR; TCRdb stores in-frame clones only, minus some. The table lists about 2.1 million clones, around 93% of them singletons. Sample: naive CD8+ T cells from PBMCs. These receptors all come from a man younger than 30 in good health. Some clones in this sample may be carry-over from other donors' samples. Each CDR3 is given with its conserved first and last residue. D genes are given only for firm matches. Size values are once, few and many counts, or a class for expanded clones, and some rows have none.

V gene	D gene	J gene	clone size	CDR3 protein	CDR3 DNA
TRBV9	NA	TRBJ2-7	NA	CASSGTYEQYF	TGTGCCAGCAGCGGAACCTACGAGCAGTACTTC
TRBV9	NA	TRBJ1-4	NA	CASSVGRANEKLFF	TGTGCCAGCAGCGTAGGGCGGGCGAATGAAAAACTGTTTTTT
TRBV7-9	NA	TRBJ2-7	once	CASSFSHGGLEQYF	TGTGCCAGCAGCTTTTCCCACGGGGGCTTGGAGCAGTACTTC
TRBV27	TRBD1	TRBJ2-2	NA	CASSGPGQGWMAGELFF	TGTGCCAGCAGCGGACCGGGACAGGGGTGGATGGCCGGGGAGCTGTTTTTT
TRBV5-1	NA	TRBJ2-7	NA	CASSNSYEQYF	TGCGCCAGCAGCAACTCCTACGAGCAGTACTTC
TRBV4-1	TRBD2	TRBJ2-1	NA	CASSQRLAGPNNEQFF	TGCGCCAGCAGCCAACGACTAGCGGGACCGAACAATGAGCAGTTCTTC
TRBV9	TRBD1	TRBJ2-1	NA	CASSVGDSHNEQFF	TGTGCCAGCAGCGTAGGGGACAGCCACAATGAGCAGTTCTTC
TRBV11-2	NA	TRBJ2-5	NA	CASSVGTVRGETQYF	TGTGCCAGCAGTGTCGGAACCGTTAGAGGCGAGACCCAGTACTTC
TRBV6-5	NA	TRBJ2-1	NA	CASSYEGSYNEQFF	TGTGCCAGCAGTTACGAAGGATCCTACAATGAGCAGTTCTTC
TRBV27	NA	TRBJ1-5	NA	CASSLHYSNQPQHF	TGTGCCAGCAGTTTACACTATAGCAATCAGCCCCAGCATTTT
TRBV9	NA	TRBJ1-1	NA	CASSAGSEAFF	TGTGCCAGCAGCGCCGGGAGTGAAGCTTTCTTT
TRBV5-1	NA	TRBJ2-1	NA	CASSLWDPGYNEQFF	TGCGCCAGCAGCTTGTGGGACCCGGGCTACAATGAGCAGTTCTTC
TRBV4-1	NA	TRBJ2-3	NA	CASSQVQGGDTQYF	TGCGCCAGCAGCCAAGTCCAGGGTGGAGATACGCAGTATTTT
TRBV6-7	NA	TRBJ2-1	NA	CASSYASRTYNEQFF	TGTGCCAGCAGTTACGCCAGCCGGACCTACAATGAGCAGTTCTTC
TRBV13	TRBD1	TRBJ2-7	once	CASSLGRGPYEQYF	TGTGCCAGCAGCTTAGGGAGGGGGCCCTACGAGCAGTACTTC
TRBV19	NA	TRBJ2-7	NA	CASSARTRFSYEQYF	TGTGCCAGTAGTGCCAGGACACGTTTCTCCTACGAGCAGTACTTC
TRBV5-5	NA	TRBJ1-2	NA	CASSLFHGGNYGYTF	TGTGCCAGCAGCTTGTTTCATGGGGGTAACTATGGCTACACCTTC
TRBV2	TRBD2	TRBJ2-1	NA	CASSIILAGVYNEQFF	TGTGCCAGCAGTATTATCCTAGCGGGAGTTTACAATGAGCAGTTCTTC
TRBV28	NA	TRBJ1-3	once	CASSLSRGAGRDTIYF	TGTGCCAGCAGTTTATCCCGAGGGGCAGGGCGAGACACCATATATTTT
TRBV11-2	NA	TRBJ1-4	few	CASGTDEKLFF	TGTGCCAGCGGGACGGATGAAAAACTGTTTTTT
TRBV5-5	NA	TRBJ1-2	once	CASSLRGGGYGYTF	TGTGCCAGCAGCTTGCGCGGTGGTGGCTATGGCTACACCTTC
TRBV19	NA	TRBJ1-1	NA	CASSILGWNTEAFF	TGTGCCAGTAGTATTCTCGGTTGGAACACTGAAGCTTTCTTT
TRBV28	TRBD2	TRBJ2-1	NA	CASRSGTSSYNEQFF	TGTGCCAGCAGGTCCGGGACTAGCTCCTACAATGAGCAGTTCTTC
TRBV7-6	TRBD2	TRBJ2-1	once	CASSLSPGAGVHNEQFF	TGTGCCAGCAGCTTATCCCCGGGAGCGGGAGTCCACAATGAGCAGTTCTTC
TRBV19	NA	TRBJ2-2	NA	CASSIGHGGGAENTGELFF	TGTGCCAGTAGTATAGGGCACGGTGGGGGCGCAGAGAACACCGGGGAGCTGTTTTTT
TRBV11-2	TRBD2	TRBJ2-4	once	CASTRGGAKNIQYF	TGTGCCAGCACCCGGGGGGGGGCCAAAAACATTCAGTACTTC
TRBV9	TRBD2	TRBJ2-3	NA	CASSLGLAEYTDTQYF	TGTGCCAGCAGCCTAGGACTAGCGGAGTACACAGATACGCAGTATTTT
TRBV6-4	NA	TRBJ2-2	NA	CASSDRVHGELFF	TGTGCCAGCAGTGACAGGGTACACGGGGAGCTGTTTTTT
TRBV6-6	TRBD2	TRBJ2-1	once	CASFGAGDNEQFF	TGTGCCAGTTTCGGGGCGGGGGACAATGAGCAGTTCTTC
TRBV4-1	TRBD2	TRBJ2-7	NA	CASSQSPPPSGSAHEQYF	TGCGCCAGCAGCCAATCGCCTCCCCCTAGCGGGAGTGCCCATGAGCAGTACTTC
TRBV27	NA	TRBJ1-6	once	CASSLGGKAPLHF	TGTGCCAGCAGTTTGGGGGGCAAGGCACCCCTCCACTTT
TRBV29-1	TRBD2	TRBJ2-1	NA	CSVDRTSGNNEQFF	TGCAGCGTTGACAGGACTAGCGGTAACAATGAGCAGTTCTTC
TRBV28	TRBD1	TRBJ2-7	NA	CASRVDRGLGGEQYF	TGTGCCAGCAGGGTTGACAGGGGATTGGGTGGCGAGCAGTACTTC
TRBV7-8	NA	TRBJ2-1	NA	CASSTRPEASSYNEQFF	TGTGCCAGCAGCACCCGGCCGGAGGCCTCCTCCTACAATGAGCAGTTCTTC
TRBV18	NA	TRBJ2-4	NA	CASSPGLFLGWLIAKNIQYF	TGTGCCAGCTCACCCGGACTATTCCTAGGTTGGCTCATAGCCAAAAACATTCAGTACTTC
TRBV29-1	TRBD1	TRBJ1-1	NA	CSVSVRGRNTEAFF	TGCAGCGTTTCAGTCAGGGGGAGGAACACTGAAGCTTTCTTT